Listed below are T cell receptor beta chains from one sample, sequenced in a study of blood T cell repertoires in COVID-19. Sequenced by immunoSEQ multiplex PCR; TCRdb stores in-frame clones only, minus some. The sample has hundreds of thousands of clones, 90% seen once. Sequences were obtained from PBMCs or T cells enriched from blood (not recorded which). These receptors all stem from a man in his sixties who had recovered from COVID-19. Both conserved end residues are part of each CDR3. A row's size may be missing; if present it is once, few, many or a size class.

J gene: TRBJ1-4; clone size: -; V gene: TRBV3-1/TRBV3-2; CDR3 protein: CASSQAMGTNEKLFF
J gene: TRBJ1-3; clone size: once; V gene: TRBV15; CDR3 protein: CATSRDQLTAGNTIYF
J gene: TRBJ2-5; clone size: -; V gene: TRBV19; CDR3 protein: CASSIGRGGETQYF
J gene: TRBJ2-1; clone size: -; V gene: TRBV7-3; CDR3 protein: CASSLTQVREGAEQFF
J gene: TRBJ2-7; clone size: -; V gene: TRBV12-3/TRBV12-4; CDR3 protein: CASKLAGSGEQYF
J gene: TRBJ1-5; clone size: -; V gene: TRBV4-3; CDR3 protein: CASSQDPPPSNQPQHF
J gene: TRBJ2-1; clone size: -; V gene: TRBV29-1; CDR3 protein: CSVEISENYNEQFF
J gene: TRBJ2-2; clone size: once; V gene: TRBV5-1; CDR3 protein: CASSLARGGSTGELFF
J gene: TRBJ1-2; clone size: -; V gene: TRBV28; CDR3 protein: CATRLQKSGGQAKINYGYTF
J gene: TRBJ1-2; clone size: -; V gene: TRBV6-5; CDR3 protein: CATSDRNHGYTF
J gene: TRBJ1-2; clone size: -; V gene: TRBV3-1/TRBV3-2; CDR3 protein: CASSATLGTAYGYTF
J gene: TRBJ1-5; clone size: -; V gene: TRBV5-8; CDR3 protein: CASSPPTGTDSNQPQHF
J gene: TRBJ2-2; clone size: -; V gene: TRBV6-5; CDR3 protein: CASRNANTGELFF
J gene: TRBJ2-1; clone size: -; V gene: TRBV5-8; CDR3 protein: CASSTGTSGYNEQFF